These 4 T cell receptor beta chains share one sample of origin, sequenced in a study of blood T cell repertoires in COVID-19. Only in-frame clones appear in the TCRdb table, and some are missing; sequencing was by immunoSEQ multiplex PCR. The table records 150,000 or so clones, approximately 85% of them present only once. Sequencing input: peripheral blood. The receptors originated from a man in his 60s with COVID-19, enrolled during active disease.

The chain links TRBV5-6 to TRBJ2-5, with no clear D. Germline V gene lookup returns CDR1 SGHDT and CDR2 YYEEEE. The CDR3 extends over 14 amino acids. The V end lost 2 bases, the J end lost 2 bases, and 10 bases lay between the germline ends. CDR3 residues: CASSFSATQETQYF. As DNA, the CDR3 is TGTGCCAGCAGCTTCTCCGCTACTCAAGAGACCCAGTACTTC.

V and J are TRBV3-1 (or the pseudogene TRBV3-2) and TRBJ1-1; 8 bases map to TRBD1. CDR1 and CDR2 from the germline V gene are LGHDT and YNNKEL (reference sequence). V gave up 4 bases and J gave up 4 bases; unmatched junction bases: 5. The CDR3 extends over 14 amino acids. CDR3: CASSPWTGSTEAFF. DNA for the CDR3: TGTGCCAGCAGCCCCTGGACAGGGAGCACTGAAGCTTTCTTT.

The gene calls are TRBV6-5 and TRBJ1-5; possibly TRBD1 for D (5 bases). The CDR3 covers 16 residues. The V and J ends lost 0 bases and 1 base respectively, with 10 bases between them. The germline CDR1 and CDR2 sequences are MNHEY and SVGAGI. The CDR3 DNA reads as TGTGCCAGCAGTTACTCGAGGACACTGAGCAATCAGCCCCAGCATTTT. This sequence encodes CASSYSRTLSNQPQHF.

This rearrangement joins TRBV6-5 to TRBJ2-2; D ambiguous. Germline values: CDR1 MNHEY, CDR2 SVGAGI. The CDR3 loop spans 14 amino acids. Trimming cost V 8 bases and J 2 bases, with 12 bases left between them. The CDR3 nucleotides are TGTGCCAGCGTCACGCGGATAAACACCGGGGAGCTGTTTTTT. Translation gives CASVTRINTGELFF.